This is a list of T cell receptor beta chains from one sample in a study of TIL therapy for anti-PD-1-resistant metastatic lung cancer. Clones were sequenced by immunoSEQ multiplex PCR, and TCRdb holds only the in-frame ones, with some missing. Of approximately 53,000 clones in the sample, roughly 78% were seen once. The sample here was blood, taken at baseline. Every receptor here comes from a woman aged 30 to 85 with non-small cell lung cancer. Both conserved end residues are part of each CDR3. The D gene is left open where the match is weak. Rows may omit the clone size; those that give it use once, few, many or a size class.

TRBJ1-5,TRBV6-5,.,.,TGTGCCAGCAGCTTTAATCCGGGACAAGATCAGCCCCAGCATTTT,CASSFNPGQDQPQHF
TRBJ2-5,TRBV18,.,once,TGTGCCAGCTCACCAAGCCCCAACCAAGAGACCCAGTACTTC,CASSPSPNQETQYF
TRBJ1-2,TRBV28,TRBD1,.,TGTGCCTGTAACAGGGGAATGGGCTACACCTTC,CACNRGMGYTF
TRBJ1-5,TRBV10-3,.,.,TGTGCCTCGAAGTGGGGTACGGGCAATCAGCCCCAGCATTTT,CASKWGTGNQPQHF
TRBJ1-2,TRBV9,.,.,TGTGCCAGCAGTTACTCCTTTGACAGAGGGGCTGATGGCTACACCTTC,CASSYSFDRGADGYTF
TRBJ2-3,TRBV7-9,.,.,TGTGCCAGCAGCAAATCATCCGGGATCCACACAGATACGCAGTATTTT,CASSKSSGIHTDTQYF
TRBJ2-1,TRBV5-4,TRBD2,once,TGTGCCAGCAGCCGGGGACTAGCGGGCTACAATGAGCAGTTCTTC,CASSRGLAGYNEQFF
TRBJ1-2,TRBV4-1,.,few,TGCGCCAGCAGTGAGGTCGGGGTGATGGAGGGGATTAATGGCTACACCTTC,CASSEVGVMEGINGYTF
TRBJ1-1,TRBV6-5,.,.,TGTGCCAGCAGGGTACAGGGTAATACTGAAGCTTTCTTT,CASRVQGNTEAFF
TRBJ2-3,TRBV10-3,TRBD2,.,TGTGCCATCAGTGGTACTAGCGGGAGTGGGAGCACAGATACGCAGTATTTT,CAISGTSGSGSTDTQYF
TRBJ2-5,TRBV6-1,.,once,TGTGCCAGCAGGAGATCCTTAGAAGAGACCCAGTACTTC,CASRRSLEETQYF
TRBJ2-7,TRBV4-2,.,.,TGTGCCAGCAGCCAAGATTACGGTGGCAGCTCCTACGAGCAGTACTTC,CASSQDYGGSSYEQYF
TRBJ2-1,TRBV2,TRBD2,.,TGTGCCAGCACTCAACTAGCGGGCCTGCTCAATGAGCAGTTCTTC,CASTQLAGLLNEQFF
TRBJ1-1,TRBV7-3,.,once,TGTGCCAGCAGCTACAGCAGCAACACTGAAGCTTTCTTT,CASSYSSNTEAFF
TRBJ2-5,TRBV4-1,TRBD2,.,TGCGCCAGCAGCCAAGGAAGCGGGGGGGCGGAGACCCAGTACTTC,CASSQGSGGAETQYF
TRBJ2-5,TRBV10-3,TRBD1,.,TGTGCCATCAGCACCTCCCCAGGGACAGGGGCCGCTAACCAAGAGACCCAGTACTTC,CAISTSPGTGAANQETQYF
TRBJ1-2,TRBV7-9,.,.,TGTGCCAGCAGCTTATTAGGGGCGAACTATGGCTACACCTTC,CASSLLGANYGYTF
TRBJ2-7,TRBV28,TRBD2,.,TGTGCCAGCAGTTTAAGCGGGAGGTTTTACGAGCAGTACTTC,CASSLSGRFYEQYF
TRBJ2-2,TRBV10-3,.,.,TGTGCCATCAGTGAAGGCACCGCGAACACCGGGGAGCTGTTTTTT,CAISEGTANTGELFF
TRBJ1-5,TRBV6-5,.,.,TGTGCCAGCAGTTCCGGGTATAGCAATCAGCCCCAGCATTTT,CASSSGYSNQPQHF
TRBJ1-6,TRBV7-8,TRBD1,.,TGTGCCAGCAGCCCACAAAGTCGGACAGGGACTCGGAATTCACCCCTCCACTTT,CASSPQSRTGTRNSPLHF
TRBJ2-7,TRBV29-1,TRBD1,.,TGCAGCGTTTGGGGAGGGGACAGGGGGGACGAGCAGTACTTC,CSVWGGDRGDEQYF
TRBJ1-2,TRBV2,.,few,TGTGCCAGCAGTTCAGGGTACGGCTACACCTTC,CASSSGYGYTF
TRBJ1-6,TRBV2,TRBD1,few,TGTGCCAGCAGACCAGACAGGGGTAATTCACCCCTCCACTTT,CASRPDRGNSPLHF
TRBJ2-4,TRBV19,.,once,TGTGCCAGTAGTACCTCAGGAGATCTAGCCAAAAACATTCAGTACTTC,CASSTSGDLAKNIQYF
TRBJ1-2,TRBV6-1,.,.,TGTGCCAGCAGTTTCCACGGGAACTATGGCTACACCTTC,CASSFHGNYGYTF
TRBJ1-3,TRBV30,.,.,TGTGCCTTGAGCGGCTCTGGAAACACCATATATTTT,CALSGSGNTIYF
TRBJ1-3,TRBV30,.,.,TGTGCCTGGAGTGTACGTCAGGCGAACTCTGGAAACACCATATATTTT,CAWSVRQANSGNTIYF
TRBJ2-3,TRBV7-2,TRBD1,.,TGTGCCAGCAGCCTCCCAGGGGGTGATAGCACAGATACGCAGTATTTT,CASSLPGGDSTDTQYF
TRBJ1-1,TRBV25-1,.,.,TGTGCCAGCAGTTCAAGCGGAGCGAACACTGAAGCTTTCTTT,CASSSSGANTEAFF
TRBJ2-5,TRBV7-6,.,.,TGTGCCAGCAGCCCCCGCCCGGGGGCGTTGGAGACCCAGTACTTC,CASSPRPGALETQYF